These 27 T cell receptor beta chains were all obtained from the same sample, sequenced in a study of technical replicates of blood from several donors. Clones were read by immunoSEQ multiplex PCR, and TCRdb kept only the in-frame ones, dropping some. The table records tens of thousands of clones, 80% to 90% of them present only once. Sequencing was carried out using PBMCs. These receptors came from a human donor in good health. Some clones in this sample may be carry-over from other donors' samples.

The chain's CDR3 is CASSPTRNSPLHF. The DNA for the CDR3 is TGTGCCAGCTCACCAACTCGAAATTCACCCCTCCACTTT. The chain couples TRBV18 to TRBJ1-6; D gene uncertain. This CDR3 region has 13 residues. Germline V gene data show CDR1 as KGHSH and CDR2 as LQKENI. V was shortened by 2 bases and J by 7 bases, with 6 bases between the two germline ends.

The gene calls are TRBV27 and TRBJ2-1; TRBD2 is a possible D gene (5 bases). The CDR3 runs 17 residues. The germline CDR1 and CDR2 sequences are MNHEY and SMNVEV (reference sequence). V was clipped by 2 bases and J by 2 bases, with 16 bases between them. CDR3 DNA sequence: TGTGCCAGCAGTTTAGAAACGGCGCGGGTAACCTACAATGAGCAGTTCTTC. It yields the protein CASSLETARVTYNEQFF.

The chain links TRBV5-6 to TRBJ1-5; D unclear. This CDR3 region has 18 residues. Germline V gives CDR1 SGHDT, CDR2 YYEEEE. Trimming removed 3 bases at V and 0 bases at J, with 19 bases between. As DNA, the CDR3 is TGTGCCAGCAGCTGGACCCTTGGCAGGACTTATAGCAATCAGCCCCAGCATTTT. It codes for CASSWTLGRTYSNQPQHF.

The rearrangement links TRBV29-1 to TRBJ1-1; the match to TRBD1 covers 7 bases. CDR1 SQVTM and CDR2 ANQGSEA come from the germline V gene. The CDR3 loop spans 14 amino acids. Trimming at V came to 7 bases and at J to 1 base, leaving 9 bases not matched to a gene. The DNA for the CDR3 is TGCAGCGCCAGGGGGGACAGCTCGAACACTGAAGCTTTCTTT. Protein product: CSARGDSSNTEAFF.

The chain is built from TRBV19 and TRBJ1-3; D is uncertain. The length of the CDR3 is 16 residues. V shed 5 bases and J shed 0 bases, with 14 bases lying between them. In germline, CDR1 is LNHDA, CDR2 SQIVND (reference sequence). CDR3 in amino acids: CASSDPGLSSGNTIYF. The CDR3 nucleotides read TGTGCCAGTAGTGATCCAGGATTAAGCTCTGGAAACACCATATATTTT. Looking up the rest from reference TRBV19 and TRBJ1-3 gives the full variable domain: DGGITQSPKYLFRKEGQNVTLSCEQNLNHDAMYWYRQDPGQGLRLIYYSQIVNDFQKGDIAEGYSVSREKKESFPLTVTSAQKNPTAFYLCASSDPGLSSGNTIYFGEGSWLTVV.

This chain uses TRBV29-1 with TRBJ2-7, with 9 bases that match TRBD2. From germline, CDR1 is SQVTM and CDR2 ANQGSEA. The CDR3 is made up of 13 amino acids. The V and J ends lost 4 bases and 3 bases, in that order; junction bases with no gene match: 4. The CDR3 spells CSVGVAGVYEQYF. As DNA, the CDR3 is TGCAGCGTTGGCGTAGCGGGGGTCTACGAGCAGTACTTC.

The V gene is TRBV2, the J gene TRBJ2-5; maybe TRBD1 (5 bases). The CDR3 is 16 amino acids. V lost 8 bases and J lost 2, with 21 bases in between. From germline, CDR1 is SNHLY and CDR2 FYNNEI. In DNA, the CDR3 is TGTGCCAGCTTGGGGCCAGGATTGGGGCCTCAAGAGACCCAGTACTTC. Its protein is CASLGPGLGPQETQYF.

J is TRBJ1-3 and V is TRBV6-1; D is unclear. Trimming cost V 3 bases and J 8 bases, with 20 bases left between them. The germline CDR1 and CDR2 sequences are MNHNS and SASEGT. The CDR3 runs 16 residues. The CDR3 sequence: CASSDRAKIDRDTIYF. The CDR3 DNA sequence: TGTGCCAGCAGTGACCGAGCTAAGATAGACCGGGACACCATATATTTT.

This clone has only a few counts. The CDR3, as DNA: TGTGCCTGGAGTGTACCCGGACTAACGGGTGAAAAACTGTTTTTT. It is translated as CAWSVPGLTGEKLFF. The J gene is TRBJ1-4, the V gene TRBV30; D remains ambiguous. Germline V lookup: CDR1 GTSNPN, CDR2 SVGIG (reference sequence). V lost 0 bases and J 7 bases, leaving 15 bases between the germline ends. This CDR3 spans 15 amino acids.

CDR3 sequence reads: CASSPGYEQYF. For the CDR3, the DNA is TGTGCCAGCTCCCCGGGCTACGAGCAGTACTTC. The rearrangement uses TRBV2 and TRBJ2-7, with unresolved D. This CDR3 has 11 amino acids. Trimming removed 8 bases at V and 3 bases at J, with 8 bases between. The germline CDR1 and CDR2 sequences are SNHLY and FYNNEI.

The CDR3: CASNPIAGIRTGELFF. CDR3 sequence (DNA): TGTGCCAGCAACCCTATAGCGGGAATCAGGACCGGGGAGCTGTTTTTT. The chain links TRBV7-2 to TRBJ2-2; 8 bases match TRBD2. This CDR3 is 16 amino acids long. The germline CDR1 and CDR2 sequences are SGHTA and FQGNSA. Trimming cost V 7 bases and J 5 bases; bases outside gene matches: 12.

This chain uses TRBV7-8 with TRBJ2-3; the D gene is possibly TRBD1 (5 bases). CDR1 SGHVS and CDR2 FQNEAQ come from the germline V gene. Trimming removed 1 base at V and 5 bases at J, with 10 bases between. The CDR3 covers 14 residues. The CDR3 spells CASSLVPTGDTQYF. The CDR3 DNA follows: TGTGCCAGCAGCTTAGTTCCAACAGGAGATACGCAGTATTTT.

The gene calls are TRBV30 and TRBJ1-1; TRBD1 aligns across 9 bases. This CDR3 contains 15 residues. Per the germline V gene, CDR1 is GTSNPN and CDR2 is SVGIG (reference sequence). V lost 3 bases, J lost 5 bases, and 10 bases stayed unmatched. The CDR3, as DNA: TGTGCCTGGAGCGTTAACAGGGGGCAGAAAACTGAAGCTTTCTTT. It yields the protein CAWSVNRGQKTEAFF.

The chain carries TRBV27 and TRBJ2-7; 7 bases align to TRBD1. Germline CDR1 MNHEY, CDR2 SMNVEV (reference sequence). V shed 5 bases and J 3 bases; nucleotides not matched to a gene: 7. The CDR3 has 14 residues. The CDR3 DNA sequence: TGTGCCAGCAGTCTTCGAACAGGGGACTACGAGCAGTACTTC. It encodes CASSLRTGDYEQYF.

The CDR3 coding sequence is TGCGCCAGCAGCTCAGGGACTAGCGGGAATACGGATACGCAGTATTTT. Residues: CASSSGTSGNTDTQYF. This chain uses TRBV5-1 with TRBJ2-3; 13 bases line up with TRBD2. Germline lookup yields CDR1 SGHRS and CDR2 YFSETQ. This CDR3 spans 16 amino acids. V lost 3 bases and J lost 6; bases outside the gene matches: 7.

CDR3 bases: TGTGCCAGCAGTCTGAAGTTCGGACTAGCGGGAGGGAATGAGCAGTTCTTC. Translating gives CASSLKFGLAGGNEQFF. This rearrangement joins TRBV27 to TRBJ2-1, with 15 bases aligning to TRBD2. The CDR3 loop spans 17 amino acids. Germline lookup yields CDR1 MNHEY and CDR2 SMNVEV (reference sequence). Losses at the gene ends were 5 bases for V and 7 bases for J; bases not matched to a gene: 9.

The chain links TRBV30 to TRBJ2-7; D gene uncertain. Looked up from germline, CDR1 is GTSNPN and CDR2 is SVGIG (reference sequence). Trimming left V 0 bases short and J 4 bases short, with 4 bases between. There are 11 residues in the CDR3. The DNA of the CDR3 is TGTGCCTGGAGTGTACGGTACGAGCAGTACTTC. It codes for CAWSVRYEQYF.

This clone has only a few counts. The V call is TRBV25-1, the J call TRBJ1-2; TRBD1 agrees at 9 bases. With V trimmed by 6 bases and J by 8 bases, 4 bases remained unmatched. The CDR3 is made up of 12 amino acids. Germline CDR1 is MGHDK and CDR2 is SYGVNS. CDR3 in amino acids: CASRGQGEGYTF. CDR3 bases: TGTGCCAGCAGGGGACAGGGCGAGGGCTACACCTTC.

The CDR3 sequence is CSVVRLAEPTDTQYF. In nucleotides, the CDR3 is TGCAGCGTGGTACGACTAGCGGAACCCACAGATACGCAGTATTTT. The rearrangement joins TRBV29-1 to TRBJ2-3; TRBD2 aligns across 9 bases. Germline V gives CDR1 SQVTM, CDR2 ANQGSEA. The CDR3 spans 15 residues. The V gene end was trimmed by 6 bases and the J gene end by 2 bases; junction bases not matched to a gene: 9.

The gene calls are TRBV7-6 and TRBJ2-7; D may be TRBD1 (6 bases). This CDR3 has 17 residues. Trimming stripped 4 bases from V and 7 bases from J, with 26 bases between. Germline values: CDR1 SGHVS, CDR2 FNYEAQ. The CDR3 DNA reads as TGTGCCAGCAGCTCCGTTGGGGGCTTAACAGGGTCGGGGGAGCAGTACTTC. Its protein product is CASSSVGGLTGSGEQYF.

The chain employs TRBV7-2 and TRBJ1-1; unclear D gene. Trimming took off 3 bases at V and 0 bases at J, with 8 bases between the two ends. From germline, CDR1 is SGHTA and CDR2 FQGNSA. The CDR3 extends over 14 amino acids. The CDR3 region has the DNA TGTGCCAGCAGCTTGAGAAATTTGAACACTGAAGCTTTCTTT. Amino acid sequence: CASSLRNLNTEAFF.

The chain recombines TRBV29-1 with TRBJ2-2; a possible D gene is TRBD1 (6 bases). CDR3 length: 13 residues. From germline, CDR1 is SQVTM and CDR2 ANQGSEA. V lost 6 bases, J lost 1 base, and 9 bases lay in between. The CDR3, as DNA: TGCAGCGTGGAACAGGGGAACACCGGGGAGCTGTTTTTT. Translated: CSVEQGNTGELFF.

This clone was detected a few times. This rearrangement joins TRBV28 to TRBJ1-2; no definite D call. The V end lost 5 bases, the J end lost 4 bases, and 8 bases lay between the germline ends. CDR3 length: 12 residues. The germline V gene has CDR1 MDHEN and CDR2 SYDVKM. The DNA of the CDR3 is TGTGCCAGCAGTCCTCGGGGCTATGGCTACACCTTC. Amino acids: CASSPRGYGYTF.

The J gene is TRBJ2-5, the V gene TRBV19; weak D call: TRBD1 (5 bases). Germline values: CDR1 LNHDA, CDR2 SQIVND (reference sequence). Trimming cost V 1 base and J 4 bases, with 7 bases left between them. CDR3 length equals 13 residues. This chain's CDR3 is CASSIGGRETQYF. CDR3 DNA sequence: TGTGCCAGTAGTATAGGGGGCCGAGAGACCCAGTACTTC.

This chain connects TRBV6-5 to TRBJ2-7; D unresolved. Looked up from germline, CDR1 is MNHEY and CDR2 is SVGAGI. Between the trimmed V and J ends, which lost 1 base and 0 bases, there was a span of 10 bases. The CDR3 length is 15 residues. Here the CDR3 DNA reads TGTGCCAGCAGTTACTACCGGTCAAGCTCCTACGAGCAGTACTTC. It codes for CASSYYRSSSYEQYF.

This chain joins TRBV6-5 and TRBJ2-7; tentatively, D is TRBD2 (5 bases). Trimming took 7 bases from V and 7 from J, leaving 17 bases between them. Germline V lookup: CDR1 MNHEY, CDR2 SVGAGI. The CDR3 covers 13 residues. DNA of the CDR3: TGTGCCAGCACCGCGGTTATAACGGGGGAGCAGTACTTC. Protein sequence: CASTAVITGEQYF.

The chain joins TRBV5-1 to TRBJ1-2; 9 nucleotides agree with TRBD1. Germline V CDR1 and CDR2: SGHRS, YFSETQ. The ends lost 4 bases at V and 4 bases at J; junction bases unmatched: 11. The CDR3 consists of 16 residues. In nucleotides, the CDR3 is TGCGCCAGCAGCCTGGATGGCGGGACAGGGTTCTATGGCTACACCTTC. It encodes CASSLDGGTGFYGYTF.